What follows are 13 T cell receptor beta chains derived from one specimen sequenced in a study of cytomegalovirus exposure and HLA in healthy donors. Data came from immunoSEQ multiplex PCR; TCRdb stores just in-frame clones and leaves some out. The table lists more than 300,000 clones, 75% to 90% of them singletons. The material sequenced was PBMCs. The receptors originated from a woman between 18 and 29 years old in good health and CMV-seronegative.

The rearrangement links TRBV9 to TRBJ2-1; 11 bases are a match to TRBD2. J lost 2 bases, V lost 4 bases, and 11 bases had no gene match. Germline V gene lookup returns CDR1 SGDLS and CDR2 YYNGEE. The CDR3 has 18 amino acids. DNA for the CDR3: TGTGCCAGCAGCCTTAGCGGGGGGGCCACGAAGACCTACAATGAGCAGTTCTTC. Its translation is CASSLSGGATKTYNEQFF.

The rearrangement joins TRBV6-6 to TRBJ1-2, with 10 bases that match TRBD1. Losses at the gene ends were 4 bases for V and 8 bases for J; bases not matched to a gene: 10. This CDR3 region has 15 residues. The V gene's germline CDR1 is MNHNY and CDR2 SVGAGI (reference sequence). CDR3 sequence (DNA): TGTGCCAGCAGTTCGACAGGGGGCTGGGAGTCCGGCTACACCTTC. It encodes CASSSTGGWESGYTF.

The CDR3 here is CASLGEPGNTIYF. The CDR3 DNA follows: TGCGCCAGCCTTGGGGAGCCTGGAAACACCATATATTTT. The chain links TRBV5-1 to TRBJ1-3; D uncertain. Germline-derived CDR1 and CDR2 are SGHRS and YFSETQ. Between the trimmed V and J ends, which lost 7 bases and 2 bases, there was a span of 10 bases. CDR3 length: 13 amino acids.

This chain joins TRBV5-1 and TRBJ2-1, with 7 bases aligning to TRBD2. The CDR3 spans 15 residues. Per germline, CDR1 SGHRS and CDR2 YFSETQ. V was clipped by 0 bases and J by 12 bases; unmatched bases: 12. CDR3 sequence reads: CASSLGGSYIKGQFF. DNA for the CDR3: TGCGCCAGCAGCTTGGGCGGGAGTTACATAAAGGGGCAGTTCTTC.

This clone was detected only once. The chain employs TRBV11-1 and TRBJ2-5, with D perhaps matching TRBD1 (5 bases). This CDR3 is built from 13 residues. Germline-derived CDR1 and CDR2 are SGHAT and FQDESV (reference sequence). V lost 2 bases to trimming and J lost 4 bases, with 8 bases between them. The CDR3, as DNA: TGTGCCAGCAGCTTATGGCAGGGAGAGACCCAGTACTTC. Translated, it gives CASSLWQGETQYF.

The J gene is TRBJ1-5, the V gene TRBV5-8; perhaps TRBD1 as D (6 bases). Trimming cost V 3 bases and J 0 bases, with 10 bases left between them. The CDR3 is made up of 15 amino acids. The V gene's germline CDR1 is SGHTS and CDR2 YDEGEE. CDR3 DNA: TGTGCCAGCAGCTCGGGACATTTTAGCAATCAGCCCCAGCATTTT. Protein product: CASSSGHFSNQPQHF.

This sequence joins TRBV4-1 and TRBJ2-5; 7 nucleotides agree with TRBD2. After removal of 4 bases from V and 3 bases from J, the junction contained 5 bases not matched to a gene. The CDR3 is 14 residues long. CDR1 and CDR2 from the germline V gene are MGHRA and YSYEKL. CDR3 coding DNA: TGCGCCAGCAGCCTATTAGGGACTAAAGAGACCCAGTACTTC. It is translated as CASSLLGTKETQYF.

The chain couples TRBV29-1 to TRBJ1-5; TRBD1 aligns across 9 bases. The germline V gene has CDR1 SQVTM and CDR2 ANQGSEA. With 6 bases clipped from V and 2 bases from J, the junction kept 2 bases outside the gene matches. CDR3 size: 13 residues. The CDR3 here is CSVTGGGNQPQHF. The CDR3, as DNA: TGCAGCGTGACAGGGGGTGGCAATCAGCCCCAGCATTTT.

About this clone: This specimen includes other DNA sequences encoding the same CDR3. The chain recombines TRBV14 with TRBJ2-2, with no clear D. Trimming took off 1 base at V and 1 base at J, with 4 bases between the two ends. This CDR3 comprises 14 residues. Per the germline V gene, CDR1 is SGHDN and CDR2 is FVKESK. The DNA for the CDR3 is TGTGCCAGCAGCCAAGGAGTGAACACCGGGGAGCTGTTTTTT. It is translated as CASSQGVNTGELFF.

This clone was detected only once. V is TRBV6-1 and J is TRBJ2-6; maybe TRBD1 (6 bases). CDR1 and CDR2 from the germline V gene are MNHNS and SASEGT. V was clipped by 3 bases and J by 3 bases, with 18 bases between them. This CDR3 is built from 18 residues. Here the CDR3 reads CASSDHIGAGVGANVLTF. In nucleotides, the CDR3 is TGTGCCAGCAGTGATCATATTGGGGCAGGGGTTGGGGCCAACGTCCTGACTTTC.

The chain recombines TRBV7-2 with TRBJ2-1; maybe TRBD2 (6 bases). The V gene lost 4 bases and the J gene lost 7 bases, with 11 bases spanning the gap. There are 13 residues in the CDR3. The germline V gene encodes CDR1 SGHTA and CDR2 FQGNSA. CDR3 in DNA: TGTGCCAGCAGCTCCCGACTAGATAATGAGCAGTTCTTC. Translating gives CASSSRLDNEQFF.

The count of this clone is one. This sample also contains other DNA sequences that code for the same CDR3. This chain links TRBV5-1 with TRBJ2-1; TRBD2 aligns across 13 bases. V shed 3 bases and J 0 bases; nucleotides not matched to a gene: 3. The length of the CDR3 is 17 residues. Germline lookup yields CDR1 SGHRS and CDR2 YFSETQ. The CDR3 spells CASSSGLAGSSYNEQFF. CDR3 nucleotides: TGCGCCAGCAGCTCGGGACTAGCGGGAAGCTCCTACAATGAGCAGTTCTTC.

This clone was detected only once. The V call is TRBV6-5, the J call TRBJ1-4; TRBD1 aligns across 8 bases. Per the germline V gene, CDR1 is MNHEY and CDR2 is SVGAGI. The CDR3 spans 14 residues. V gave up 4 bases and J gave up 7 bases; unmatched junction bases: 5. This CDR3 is CASSSDREVEKLFF. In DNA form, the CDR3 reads TGTGCCAGCAGTTCGGACAGGGAGGTTGAAAAACTGTTTTTT.